These T cell receptor beta chains were read from a single sample in a study of early T cells in non-severe SARS-CoV-2 infection. TCRdb ran MiXCR on the 5' RACE reads and lists one entry per CDR3 protein. The data contain 35,000 to 50,000 distinct CDR3 sequences, 20% to 25% of them singletons. Here the sequenced sample was whole blood, taken at baseline. The origin of the receptors is an adult who was a healthcare worker with PCR-confirmed SARS-CoV-2 infection or an uninfected control (not recorded which). CDR3s include the opening cysteine and the closing phenylalanine or tryptophan. Each record gives: clone size, V gene, J gene, D gene, CDR3 protein. The D gene is left open where the match is weak. Expanded clones get a size class; other rows say once, few or many, or leave the size out.

>NA|TRBV12-3/TRBV12-4|TRBJ1-2|NA
CASSLPPGANYGYTF
>few|TRBV5-1|TRBJ2-3|NA
CASSLTGQHTDTQYF
>NA|TRBV18|TRBJ1-4|TRBD1
CASSPGTGNEKLFF
>few|TRBV7-6|TRBJ2-5|NA
CASSPTGMKTQYF
>NA|TRBV7-2|TRBJ2-5|NA
CASSRAAAQETQYF
>NA|TRBV19|TRBJ2-7|TRBD1
CASSEGQGAPYEQYF
>NA|TRBV6-4|TRBJ2-1|NA
CASSDSERGAHNEQFF
>many|TRBV7-6|TRBJ1-6|NA
CASSLITDSPLHF
>few|TRBV4-3|TRBJ2-7|NA
CASSQGIRRSYEQYF
>NA|TRBV7-3|TRBJ2-3|NA
CASSLWTGRADTQYF
>NA|TRBV20-1|TRBJ2-1|TRBD1
CSATRQGVSLNEQFF
>medium-sized|TRBV11-2|TRBJ2-3|TRBD2
CASSSLAGGRDTQYF
>NA|TRBV29-1|TRBJ1-1|NA
CSVRVSNTEAFF
>NA|TRBV7-8|TRBJ2-5|TRBD2
CASSLAASGDPDETQYF
>NA|TRBV7-2|TRBJ2-1|NA
CASSTYGTVREQFF
>many|TRBV7-9|TRBJ2-5|TRBD2
CASSSYGTSGTETQYF
>NA|TRBV19|TRBJ1-2|NA
CASSIDALTMASHTF
>NA|TRBV9|TRBJ2-2|NA
CASSVAPNGGELFF
>few|TRBV20-1|TRBJ2-1|NA
CSATAGSYNEQFF
>many|TRBV20-1|TRBJ2-7|NA
CSGTRTGDEQYF
>few|TRBV27|TRBJ2-7|NA
CASRAGLSYEQYF
>NA|TRBV9|TRBJ2-3|NA
CASSDRDATTQYF
>few|TRBV7-2|TRBJ2-1|NA
CASSLPAEQFF
>few|TRBV4-3|TRBJ2-7|TRBD2
CASSQDQAGAREQYF
>NA|TRBV29-1|TRBJ1-1|NA
CSVLSMNTEAFF
>NA|TRBV6-2/TRBV6-3|TRBJ2-6|NA
CASSFDSGANVLTF
>NA|TRBV6-6|TRBJ2-5|NA
CASSYRAQETQYF
>NA|TRBV7-6|TRBJ2-1|TRBD2
CASSLTSGGLSYNEQFF
>few|TRBV4-1|TRBJ2-1|TRBD2
CASSRVWGGLSSYNEQFF
>NA|TRBV19|TRBJ2-2|NA
CASSINKAGELFF
>few|TRBV4-2|TRBJ2-3|NA
CASSQVDSADTQYF
>NA|TRBV10-3|TRBJ2-7|NA
CAISESRQSFRPEQYF
>NA|TRBV7-2|TRBJ1-6|NA
CASSFTGTNSPLHF
>NA|TRBV5-1|TRBJ2-5|TRBD1
CASSHGQGDWETQYF
>few|TRBV7-6|TRBJ2-7|TRBD2
CASSLPVVRAGGSYEQYF
>NA|TRBV7-9|TRBJ2-3|NA
CASSLPASPGTDTQYF
>few|TRBV25-1|TRBJ1-3|TRBD1
CASSEYAGGNTIYF
>few|TRBV19|TRBJ2-7|TRBD1
CASSKGTGENLPYEQYF
>NA|TRBV20-1|TRBJ2-7|NA
CSASPGSSYEQYF
>NA|TRBV2|TRBJ1-1|TRBD1
CASSRQGRNTEAFF
>few|TRBV18|TRBJ2-2|NA
CASSPGSQNTGELFF
>few|TRBV10-3|TRBJ2-3|NA
CAIREEGSTDTQYF
>many|TRBV5-1|TRBJ2-3|TRBD2
CASSSGASSTDTQYF
>NA|TRBV7-8|TRBJ2-5|NA
CASSSSGQQRSETQYF
>NA|TRBV7-2|TRBJ2-7|NA
CASRGRSYEQYF
>NA|TRBV7-9|TRBJ1-1|NA
CASSQGGVVKNTEAFF
>few|TRBV12-3/TRBV12-4|TRBJ1-1|TRBD1
CASRPGGTEAFF
>NA|TRBV30|TRBJ2-1|NA
CAWSGAIEQFF
>few|TRBV20-1|TRBJ1-6|TRBD1
CSAEPITGAANSPLHF
>NA|TRBV4-1|TRBJ2-3|NA
CASSQGTRAVDTQYF
>NA|TRBV7-8|TRBJ1-5|TRBD1
CASSSDRNQPQHF
>few|TRBV7-9|TRBJ1-5|NA
CASSLSPIDSNQPQHF